This TCR beta chain was profiled in a study of shared clonotypes between healthy human individuals. Looking at the study overall: CD4 naive and CD4 memory each took three plates per donor, while CD8 naive took two and CD8 memory one.

Libraries were prepared by immunoSEQ multiplex PCR; TCRdb keeps only in-frame clonotypes and omits some of them. The data show roughly 590,000 clones, roughly 96% seen once. Terminally differentiated effector memory CD45RA+ cells were left out of the naive CD8 fraction, which was CD45RO-negative and positively selected for CCR7. The sample taken for sequencing was naive CD8+ T cells sorted from blood. The sequence was collected from a woman aged 25 to 39 in good health.

The CDR3 DNA is TGTGCCAGCAGCTTACTGCGCGGGAGTTCAAATGAGCAGTTCTTC. It yields the protein CASSLLRGSSNEQFF. The V and J genes are TRBV11-3 and TRBJ2-1; TRBD2 matches 7 bases. The CDR3 sequence is 15 residues long. With 2 bases clipped from V and 7 bases from J, the junction kept 8 bases outside the gene matches. Germline V lookup: CDR1 SGHNT, CDR2 YENEEA.